This record concerns one T cell receptor beta chain sequence. The CDR3 sequence is 15 residues long. Germline CDR1 is SEHNR and CDR2 is FQNEAQ (reference sequence). The ends were cut back, 5 bases at V and 2 bases at J, with 16 bases in the middle. The entry originates in a study of blood T cell repertoires in COVID-19. Study information: Collection of acute and convalescent COVID-19 samples took place in the United States, Italy and Spain. T cells, B-cell-depleted T cells, or PBMCs provided the cDNA or gDNA that served as material.

In the authors' methods: Estimates of nucleated cell counts were drawn from the amplification of reference gene primers. Sequencing was performed with immunoSEQ multiplex PCR; in TCRdb, only in-frame clones are kept and a portion is missing. From that table come the V and J calls and clone size; the DNA was used to work out D and trimming. The sample lists about 210,000 clones; 88% were seen once. The chain employs TRBV7-9 and TRBJ2-7; perhaps TRBD1 as D (5 bases). Sample: peripheral blood. This clonotype was obtained from a man aged 18 to 35 with active or convalescent COVID-19. The CDR3 reads CASSADHGRAYEQYF. DNA of the CDR3: TGTGCCAGCAGCGCCGACCACGGCAGGGCCTACGAGCAGTACTTC.